These 16 T cell receptor beta chains share one sample of origin, sequenced in a study of memory CD4+ T cells and cytomegalovirus serostatus. The sort gate was single viable CD3+CD4+CD8-CD45RO+ cells for memory CD4+ T cells. The repertoire was sequenced with immunoSEQ multiplex PCR; TCRdb's copy has only in-frame clones and lacks some. Found here are some 52,000 clones, under 80% of them singletons; the top ten hold under 1%. Material for sequencing was memory CD4+ T cells from blood. These receptors all come from an adult in good health and CMV-seronegative.

This chain joins TRBV30 and TRBJ2-5; D remains unclear. The J call may be faulty, since TRBJ2-7 better matches the DNA end. CDR3 length: 12 residues. Germline loops: CDR1 GTSNPN, CDR2 SVGIG (reference sequence). CDR3 sequence reads: CAWSALGYEQYF. DNA for the CDR3: TGTGCCTGGAGTGCTCTCGGGTACGAGCAGTACTTC.

The chain links TRBV30 to TRBJ1-4; a possible D gene is TRBD1 (5 bases). Trimming removed 5 bases at V and 8 bases at J, with 9 bases between. This CDR3 is built from 11 residues. Germline V gene sequence: CDR1 GTSNPN, CDR2 SVGIG (reference sequence). The CDR3 bases are TGTGCCTGGGCGGAGGGGGAAAAACTGTTTTTT. Translated, it gives CAWAEGEKLFF. The full variable domain, with the rest looked up from reference TRBV30 and TRBJ1-4, is SQTIHQWPATLVQPVGSPLSLECTVEGTSNPNLYWYRQAAGRGLQLLFYSVGIGQISSEVPQNLSASRPQDRQFILSSKKLLLSDSGFYLCAWAEGEKLFFGSGTQLSVL.

This clone was detected a few times. The genes are TRBV6-5 and TRBJ2-3; 7 bases agree with TRBD1. Germline V gene lookup returns CDR1 MNHEY and CDR2 SVGAGI. There are 14 residues in the CDR3. V shed 5 bases, J shed 3 bases, and the junction held 5 bases outside the gene matches. CDR3 residues: CASSRQGGTDTQYF. The CDR3, as DNA: TGTGCCAGCAGTCGACAGGGCGGGACAGATACGCAGTATTTT.

This chain links TRBV6-5 with TRBJ1-5; a possible D gene is TRBD1 (6 bases). The CDR3 extends over 13 amino acids. V shed 6 bases and J shed 4 bases, with 10 bases lying between them. CDR1 is MNHEY and CDR2 is SVGAGI in the germline V gene. CDR3 DNA: TGTGCCAGCAGGCGGACAGAGAATCAGCCCCAGCATTTT. Translated, it gives CASRRTENQPQHF.

The chain links TRBV27 to TRBJ1-2; 9 positions match TRBD1. Germline values: CDR1 MNHEY, CDR2 SMNVEV (reference sequence). The length of the CDR3 is 19 residues. V lost 2 bases, J lost 2 bases, and 15 bases stayed unmatched. The DNA for the CDR3 is TGTGCCAGCAGTTTAACATCCCGACAGGGGGGTAGGGTCAACTATGGCTACACCTTC. It is translated as CASSLTSRQGGRVNYGYTF.

The chain joins TRBV15 to TRBJ1-2, with 7 bases identical to TRBD1. Germline V gives CDR1 LNHNV, CDR2 YYDKDF (reference sequence). The CDR3 totals 13 residues. J lost 3 bases, V lost 3 bases, and 1 base had no gene match. The chain's CDR3 is CATSSRGDYGYTF. The CDR3 DNA sequence: TGTGCCACCAGCAGCAGGGGGGACTATGGCTACACCTTC. Full variable domain (rest looked up from reference TRBV15 and TRBJ1-2): DAMVIQNPRYQVTQFGKPVTLSCSQTLNHNVMYWYQQKSSQAPKLLFHYYDKDFNNEADTPDNFQSRRPNTSFCFLDIRSPGLGDTAMYLCATSSRGDYGYTFGSGTRLTVV.

The J gene is TRBJ2-3, the V gene TRBV6-1, with 7 bases aligning to TRBD2. Germline CDR1 reads MNHNS; CDR2 reads SASEGT. This CDR3 comprises 12 residues. Trimming cost V 8 bases and J 4 bases; bases outside gene matches: 3. CDR3 amino acids: CASVAGADTQYF. CDR3 DNA sequence: TGTGCCAGCGTGGCGGGGGCAGATACGCAGTATTTT.

J is TRBJ1-2 and V is TRBV28; D perhaps matches TRBD1 (6 bases). V lost 10 bases and J 2 bases, leaving 14 bases between the germline ends. The CDR3 is 13 residues long. In germline, CDR1 is MDHEN, CDR2 SYDVKM. CDR3 protein: CATEGGRNYGYTF. CDR3 nucleotides: TGTGCCACGGAGGGGGGAAGGAACTATGGCTACACCTTC.

This clone was seen only a few times. The chain joins TRBV19 to TRBJ1-3; D is undetermined. V was shortened by 6 bases and J by 0 bases, with 9 bases between the two germline ends. Germline loops: CDR1 LNHDA, CDR2 SQIVND (reference sequence). The CDR3 totals 14 residues. This chain's CDR3 is CASRTTTSGNTIYF. CDR3 bases: TGTGCCAGTAGGACGACAACCTCTGGAAACACCATATATTTT.

This chain uses TRBV6-5 with TRBJ1-6, with D tentatively TRBD1 (6 bases). The V end lost 4 bases, the J end lost 8 bases, and 12 bases lay between the germline ends. This CDR3 contains 14 residues. Germline V gene lookup returns CDR1 MNHEY and CDR2 SVGAGI. CDR3 coding DNA: TGTGCCAGCAGTTTCGGGGGCAAGGATTCACCCCTCCACTTT. Encoded protein: CASSFGGKDSPLHF.

This clone was found once. The chain employs TRBV15 and TRBJ1-2; D ambiguous. The CDR3 length is 11 residues. The V end was cut by 1 base, the J end by 8 bases, with 5 bases between. Looked up from germline, CDR1 is LNHNV and CDR2 is YYDKDF (reference sequence). CDR3 coding DNA: TGTGCCACCAGCAGAGCCGAGGGCTACACCTTC. Its translation: CATSRAEGYTF.

The chain links TRBV2 to TRBJ1-1, with D possibly TRBD1 on 6 matching bases. Trimming pared 5 bases from V and 1 base from J, leaving 14 bases between. The germline CDR1 and CDR2 sequences are SNHLY and FYNNEI. The CDR3 is made up of 15 amino acids. The CDR3 sequence is CASSMDRPSNTEAFF. The DNA for the CDR3 is TGTGCCAGCAGTATGGACAGACCTTCGAACACTGAAGCTTTCTTT.

V gene TRBV11-2 combines with J gene TRBJ2-6; D is unclear. The CDR3 extends over 16 amino acids. V gave up 0 bases and J gave up 0 bases, with 6 bases separating them. The germline V gene encodes CDR1 SGHAT and CDR2 FQNNGV. The CDR3: CASSLEKPSGANVLTF. The CDR3 DNA reads TGTGCCAGCAGCTTAGAAAAGCCCTCTGGGGCCAACGTCCTGACTTTC.

The chain is built from TRBV7-2 and TRBJ2-2, with TRBD1 as a possible D gene (5 bases). Germline V gene data show CDR1 as SGHTA and CDR2 as FQGNSA. This CDR3 spans 14 amino acids. Trimming removed 8 bases from V and 6 bases from J, with 16 bases in between. CDR3 amino acids: CASGPGQGAGELFF. CDR3 nucleotide sequence: TGTGCCAGCGGCCCCGGTCAAGGGGCCGGGGAGCTGTTTTTT.

The rearrangement uses TRBV12-5 and TRBJ2-7; D is possibly TRBD1 (5 bases). CDR1 and CDR2 from the germline V gene are LGHNT and FRNRAP. Trimming shortened V by 1 base and J by 2 bases, and 12 bases separated the two germline ends. The CDR3 totals 15 residues. CDR3 loop: CASGLGAGSPYEQYF. DNA of the CDR3: TGTGCTAGTGGTTTGGGTGCAGGGTCACCCTACGAGCAGTACTTC.

The V gene is TRBV28, the J gene TRBJ1-4, with 9 bases matching TRBD1. The V segment lost 4 bases and the J segment 8 bases; nucleotides outside the gene matches: 14. CDR3 length equals 17 residues. The germline CDR1 and CDR2 sequences are MDHEN and SYDVKM. The CDR3 DNA is TGTGCCAGCAGTTCCTCGACACCCGGGACAGGGTACGAAAAACTGTTTTTT. Protein: CASSSSTPGTGYEKLFF.